This TCR beta chain came from a study of blood T cell repertoires in COVID-19. This CDR3 region has 11 residues. V was pared by 6 bases and J by 8 bases, with 8 bases between. Germline CDR1 LGHDT, CDR2 YNNKEL (reference sequence). TCRdb's table, derived via immunoSEQ multiplex PCR, lists solely in-frame clones and lacks some. Among 170,000 or so clones listed, more than 90% were seen once. This clone was seen once. The TCR sequence derives from a man aged 45-65 years with acute or convalescent COVID-19. Sequencing was performed on peripheral blood. The rearrangement uses TRBV3-1 (or the pseudogene TRBV3-2) and TRBJ2-1, with D unresolved. The CDR3 here is CASRARYEQFF. In nucleotides, the CDR3 is TGTGCCAGCAGGGCCCGCTATGAGCAGTTCTTC.